This entry lists 28 T cell receptor beta chains sequenced from one sample in a study of T cells after yellow fever vaccination (dated by TCRdb to between 2019 and 2020). The method was 5' RACE. The listed sequencing device is Illumina NovaSeq 6000. The public sequencing data were trimmed at Q25 with fastp and processed into clonotypes with MiXCR by TCRdb, which kept only in-frame beta chains. CDR3 protein duplicates are merged, each entry listing the most common genes and DNA. The sample table holds 300,000 to 350,000 distinct CDR3 sequences, of which roughly 4.3% were seen once. The ten largest clonotypes hold less than 25% of the sample. The sample's treatment or condition label is to be understood as: live attenuated yellow fever vaccine strain. The sequencing here drew on PBMCs, taken 5 days after the yellow fever booster vaccination. The receptors shown here come from a man aged 18-30 years who received the YFV17D yellow fever vaccine.

CDR3 coding DNA: TGCAGTGCCACCCGACTTGGAACTGAAGCTTTCTTT. This encodes CSATRLGTEAFF. The gene calls are TRBV20-1 and TRBJ1-1; D call uncertain. CDR1 and CDR2 from the germline V gene are DFQATT and SNEGSKA (reference sequence). This CDR3 has 12 amino acids. Trimming pared 6 bases from V and 5 bases from J, leaving 13 bases between.

This clonotype was detected a few times. The chain joins TRBV28 to TRBJ1-2, with TRBD1 as a possible D gene (6 bases). The CDR3 is made up of 13 amino acids. The ends were cut back, 5 bases at V and 4 bases at J, with 11 bases in the middle. CDR1 and CDR2 (germline): MDHEN, SYDVKM. The CDR3 nucleotides are TGTGCCAGCAGTAGGGACACCTCCTATGGCTACACCTTC. Encoded protein: CASSRDTSYGYTF.

This clonotype was seen more than once but under ten times. The chain links TRBV5-1 to TRBJ2-3; 9 bases agree with TRBD2. This CDR3 has 16 amino acids. The germline CDR1 and CDR2 sequences are SGHRS and YFSETQ. V lost 4 bases to trimming and J lost 1 base; unmatched junction nucleotides: 7. The CDR3 region is CASSLGTSRGTDTQYF. The CDR3 nucleotides are TGCGCCAGCAGCCTCGGGACTAGCCGAGGCACAGATACGCAGTATTTT.

The rearrangement uses TRBV30 and TRBJ2-7; TRBD1 agrees at 11 bases. The CDR3 is 15 residues long. Trimming at V came to 2 bases and at J to 2 bases, leaving 5 bases not matched to a gene. Germline CDR1 is GTSNPN and CDR2 is SVGIG (reference sequence). The DNA of the CDR3 is TGTGCCTGGAGTCCCTGGGGACAGGGGGCCTACGAGCAGTACTTC. It specifies CAWSPWGQGAYEQYF.

The gene calls are TRBV20-1 and TRBJ2-2; no definite D call. The germline V gene encodes CDR1 DFQATT and CDR2 SNEGSKA (reference sequence). V lost 0 bases and J lost 1, with 6 bases in between. There are 14 residues in the CDR3. The CDR3 is CSARDVRNTGELFF. Here the CDR3 DNA reads TGCAGTGCTAGAGATGTCAGGAACACCGGGGAGCTGTTTTTT.

The V gene is TRBV7-8, the J gene TRBJ2-7; possibly TRBD1 for D (5 bases). CDR3 length: 14 residues. V was pared by 0 bases and J by 2 bases, with 8 bases between. Germline CDR1 SGHVS, CDR2 FQNEAQ. This CDR3 is CASSLAETAYEQYV. The CDR3 DNA sequence: TGTGCCAGCAGCTTAGCGGAGACAGCCTACGAGCAGTACGTC.

This clonotype was counted only a few times. The chain carries TRBV2 and TRBJ1-5; 8 bases align to TRBD1. The junction had 12 bases not matched to a gene; V was cut back by 6 bases and J by 5 bases. The germline gives CDR1 SNHLY, CDR2 FYNNEI. This CDR3 has 16 amino acids. Written as DNA, the CDR3 is TGTGCCAGCAGGGGCGGACAGGGTTTTGGACATCAGCCCCAGCATTTT. It yields the protein CASRGGQGFGHQPQHF.

Notes on this clonotype: An end of the junction does not agree with germline; a read error may underlie this. V and J are TRBV4-2 and TRBJ1-2; a possible D gene is TRBD1 (5 bases). The CDR3 is made up of 16 amino acids. The germline V gene has CDR1 LGHNA and CDR2 YNFKEQ. The CDR3 nucleotides are TGTGTCAGCAGCCAAGGGGCGTCAGTCGCTAACTATGGCTACACCTTC. It encodes CVSSQGASVANYGYTF.

The rearrangement links TRBV6-1 to TRBJ2-7; TRBD1 aligns across 7 bases. Trimming took 1 base from V and 6 from J; bases not matched to a gene: 6. The germline V gene encodes CDR1 MNHNS and CDR2 SASEGT. This CDR3 is built from 14 residues. The CDR3 DNA reads TGTGCCAGCAGTGAAGGGACAGGAACCTGCGAGCAGTACTTC. This gives the protein CASSEGTGTCEQYF.

This clonotype was seen a few times. The chain uses TRBV18 and TRBJ2-7; perhaps TRBD2 as D (6 bases). Germline V gene data show CDR1 as KGHSH and CDR2 as LQKENI. Deletions cut 3 bases from V and 3 bases from J, with 9 bases between. This CDR3 contains 13 residues. CDR3: CASSPFGSYEQYF. CDR3 DNA: TGTGCCAGCTCACCCTTCGGGAGCTACGAGCAGTACTTC.

There are many counts of this clonotype. The V and J genes are TRBV12-5 and TRBJ1-1; 11 positions agree with TRBD1. This CDR3 has 14 residues. The junction had 5 bases not matched to a gene; V was cut back by 7 bases and J by 4 bases. Germline CDR1 is LGHNT and CDR2 is FRNRAP. The CDR3 reads CASALDRGPTEAFF. The CDR3 DNA sequence: TGTGCTAGTGCCTTGGACAGGGGGCCCACTGAAGCTTTCTTT.

In this sample, this clonotype turned up a few times. The chain couples TRBV25-1 to TRBJ1-1; D gene unclear. V lost 0 bases and J 4 bases, leaving 12 bases between the germline ends. The CDR3 sequence is 15 residues long. Per germline, CDR1 MGHDK and CDR2 SYGVNS. DNA of the CDR3: TGTGCCAGCAGTGAATATGGGCGGCAAGGCACTGAAGCTTTCTTT. This codes for CASSEYGRQGTEAFF.

V gene TRBV10-3 combines with J gene TRBJ2-1; D gene uncertain. V was clipped by 1 base and J by 8 bases, with 3 bases between them. Germline V lookup: CDR1 ENHRY, CDR2 SYGVKD. CDR3 length equals 11 residues. The CDR3 DNA sequence: TGTGCCATCAGTGAGTTCCATGAGCAGTTCTTC. As protein: CAISEFHEQFF.

This clonotype was seen a few times. V usage is TRBV12-3 or TRBV12-4 and J usage is TRBJ2-7; D is perhaps TRBD1 (7 bases). The CDR3 is 15 residues long. The V and J ends lost 6 bases and 7 bases respectively, with 22 bases between them. DNA of the CDR3: TGTGCCAGCAGAGGCGGGACAGCCCCCTCGCGGGAGCAGTACGTC. This gives the protein CASRGGTAPSREQYV.

This clonotype was found many times. This rearrangement joins TRBV7-9 to TRBJ2-5; D perhaps matches TRBD1 (5 bases). Trimming took off 2 bases at V and 3 bases at J, with 10 bases between the two ends. Per the germline V gene, CDR1 is SEHNR and CDR2 is FQNEAQ (reference sequence). The CDR3 runs 14 residues. This CDR3 reads CASSLQSGKETQYF. CDR3 sequence (DNA): TGTGCCAGCAGCTTACAGTCAGGGAAAGAGACCCAGTACTTC.

A few counts support this clonotype. J is TRBJ1-5 and V is TRBV12-3 or TRBV12-4; TRBD1 matches 11 bases. This CDR3 is 17 amino acids long. The J segment lost 1 base and the V segment lost 6 bases, leaving 8 bases of the junction unmatched. The CDR3 loop reads CASRTGTGGMSNQPQHF. The CDR3 DNA sequence: TGTGCCAGCAGAACCGGGACAGGGGGTATGAGCAATCAGCCCCAGCATTTT.

This clonotype came up a few times. V gene TRBV3-1 combines with J gene TRBJ1-4, with D possibly matching TRBD1 (5 bases). V was pared by 7 bases and J by 8 bases, with 11 bases between. Germline V gives CDR1 LGHDT, CDR2 YNNKEL (reference sequence). This CDR3 region has 12 residues. The CDR3 here is CASNSAGEKLFF. The CDR3 DNA reads as TGTGCCAGCAACTCGGCAGGGGAAAAACTGTTTTTT.

At least ten counts were recorded for this clonotype. CDR3 amino acids: CASSPSTGTEAFF. For the CDR3, the DNA is TGTGCCAGCAGTCCCTCGACAGGGACTGAAGCTTTCTTT. V and J are TRBV28 and TRBJ1-1; 7 bases are shared with TRBD1. Germline lookup yields CDR1 MDHEN and CDR2 SYDVKM. This CDR3 has 13 amino acids. V was clipped by 5 bases and J by 5 bases; unmatched bases: 5.

The J gene is TRBJ2-7, the V gene TRBV20-1, with D possibly being TRBD2 (6 bases). V was pared by 3 bases and J by 7 bases, with 13 bases between. Germline V gene data show CDR1 as DFQATT and CDR2 as SNEGSKA (reference sequence). CDR3 length equals 12 residues. CDR3 coding DNA: TGCAGTGCTAGGGAGGGTCCGCGGGAGCAGTACGTC. Its protein product is CSAREGPREQYV.

This clonotype was seen more than once but under ten times. This chain uses TRBV6-6 with TRBJ2-1; TRBD2 matches 10 bases. V lost 5 bases to trimming and J lost 6 bases; unmatched junction nucleotides: 4. CDR1 MNHNY and CDR2 SVGAGI come from the germline V gene (reference sequence). This CDR3 is 14 amino acids long. CDR3 DNA sequence: TGTGCCAGCAGTCCCCAGCGGGGGGGCAATGAGCAGTTCTTC. This gives the protein CASSPQRGGNEQFF.

This clonotype was counted only a few times. J is TRBJ2-7 and V is TRBV5-1, with D perhaps TRBD2 (5 bases). This CDR3 comprises 14 residues. V was trimmed by 1 base and J by 0 bases, leaving 8 bases between them. Germline V CDR1 and CDR2: SGHRS, YFSETQ. The CDR3 region has the DNA TGCGCCAGCAGCTTGTTCGGGAACTCCTACGAGCAGTACTTC. This encodes CASSLFGNSYEQYF.

The V and J genes are TRBV12-3 or TRBV12-4 and TRBJ2-4; D may be TRBD1 (5 bases). The V end lost 3 bases, the J end lost 4 bases, and 16 bases lay between the germline ends. The CDR3 extends over 16 amino acids. CDR3 loop: CASSLTTPTEKNIQYF. Written as DNA, the CDR3 is TGTGCCAGCAGTTTGACAACTCCGACAGAGAAAAACATTCAGTACTTC.

This clonotype was seen a few times. The rearrangement uses TRBV5-1 and TRBJ1-1; 7 bases fit TRBD1. The CDR3 extends over 15 amino acids. Unmatched junction bases numbered 10, after V lost 5 bases and J lost 3 bases. Germline values: CDR1 SGHRS, CDR2 YFSETQ. CDR3 region: CASRGIGGLDTEAFF. DNA of the CDR3: TGCGCCAGCAGAGGAATAGGGGGCCTTGACACTGAAGCTTTCTTT.

This clonotype was detected ten times or more. The chain employs TRBV6-2 or TRBV6-3 and TRBJ2-7; 11 nucleotides match TRBD2. Looked up from germline, CDR1 is MNHEY and CDR2 is SVGEGT. V lost 2 bases and J lost 3; bases outside the gene matches: 3. There are 15 residues in the CDR3. The CDR3 region is CASSYGLAGGYEQYV. The CDR3, as DNA: TGTGCCAGCAGTTACGGCCTAGCGGGGGGCTACGAGCAGTACGTC.

The chain recombines TRBV6-1 with TRBJ1-5, with TRBD1 as a possible D gene (5 bases). The CDR3 runs 14 residues. Trimming cost V 8 bases and J 6 bases, with 17 bases left between them. The germline V gene encodes CDR1 MNHNS and CDR2 SASEGT. CDR3 nucleotide sequence: TGTGCCAGCGCCGAGGGGCCAGGGATTCAGCCCCAGCATTTT. Translated, it gives CASAEGPGIQPQHF.

The CDR3 loop is CASSPGAGPGTEAFF. In DNA form, the CDR3 reads TGTGCCAGCTCACCCGGCGCGGGTCCGGGCACTGAAGCTTTCTTT. The chain employs TRBV18 and TRBJ1-1; no firm D call. The CDR3 has 15 amino acids. Trimming removed 3 bases at V and 4 bases at J, with 15 bases between. Per the germline V gene, CDR1 is KGHSH and CDR2 is LQKENI.

A few counts support this clonotype. This chain connects TRBV2 to TRBJ1-2, with D maybe TRBD1 (5 bases). The CDR3 runs to 13 residues. CDR1 SNHLY and CDR2 FYNNEI come from the germline V gene. Trimming took off 6 bases at V and 4 bases at J, with 12 bases between the two ends. In DNA, the CDR3 is TGTGCCAGCAGCGGGGCAGGGCGCTATGGCTACACCTTC. It codes for CASSGAGRYGYTF.

This clonotype was seen more than once but under ten times. The rearrangement joins TRBV14 to TRBJ2-6; 7 bases are shared with TRBD1. The V gene's germline CDR1 is SGHDN and CDR2 FVKESK. The CDR3 is 17 amino acids. V was clipped by 4 bases and J by 0 bases; unmatched bases: 6. The DNA for the CDR3 is TGTGCCAGCAGCCGTGGACAGGCGCTCTCTGGGGCCAACGTCCTGACTTTC. It yields the protein CASSRGQALSGANVLTF.